This passage covers 3 T cell receptor beta chains from one sample sequenced in a study of cytomegalovirus exposure and HLA in healthy donors. The study ran its PCR with 60 Vbeta and 13 Jbeta primers. Some clones are missing from TCRdb's copy, which holds only in-frame ones; the method was immunoSEQ multiplex PCR. In the table there are over 85,000 clones, 73% of which are singletons. The sample was PBMCs. The receptors come from a man aged 35 to 55 in good health and CMV-seronegative.

The gene calls are TRBV30 and TRBJ2-1; D gene ambiguous. Trimming removed 4 bases at V and 3 bases at J, with 4 bases between. CDR1 and CDR2 (germline): GTSNPN, SVGIG (reference sequence). CDR3 size: 11 residues. The CDR3 reads CAWTVYNEQFF. CDR3 coding DNA: TGTGCCTGGACAGTCTACAATGAGCAGTTCTTC.

This sequence joins TRBV4-3 and TRBJ1-2; D might be TRBD1 (5 bases). The CDR3 is 14 amino acids. Germline V gene data show CDR1 as LGHNA and CDR2 as YSLEER. Trimming left V 0 bases short and J 4 bases short, with 9 bases between. CDR3 coding DNA: TGCGCCAGCAGCCAAGATTGGGGCAGCTATGGCTACACCTTC. Translation: CASSQDWGSYGYTF.

The rearrangement joins TRBV15 to TRBJ2-7; 10 positions match TRBD2. CDR3 size: 16 residues. CDR1 is LNHNV, CDR2 YYDKDF, per germline (reference sequence). The J segment lost 6 bases and the V segment lost 1 base, leaving 9 bases of the junction unmatched. The CDR3 bases are TGTGCCACCAGCAGAGTGCATATAGCGGGGGGTACCGAGCAGTACTTC. Translated, it gives CATSRVHIAGGTEQYF.